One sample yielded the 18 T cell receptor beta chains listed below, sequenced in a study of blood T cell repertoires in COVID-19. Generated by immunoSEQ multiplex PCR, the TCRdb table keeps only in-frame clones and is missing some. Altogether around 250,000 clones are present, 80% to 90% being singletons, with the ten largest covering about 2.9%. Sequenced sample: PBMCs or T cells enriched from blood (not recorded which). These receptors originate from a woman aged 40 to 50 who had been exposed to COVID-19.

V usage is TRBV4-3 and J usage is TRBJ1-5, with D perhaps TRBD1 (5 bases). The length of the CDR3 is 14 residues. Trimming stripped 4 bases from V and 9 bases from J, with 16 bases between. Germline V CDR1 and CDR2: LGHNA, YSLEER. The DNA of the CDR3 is TGCGCCAGCAGCCCAGGGAGGCCCGAAGGGCCCCAGCATTTT. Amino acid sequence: CASSPGRPEGPQHF.

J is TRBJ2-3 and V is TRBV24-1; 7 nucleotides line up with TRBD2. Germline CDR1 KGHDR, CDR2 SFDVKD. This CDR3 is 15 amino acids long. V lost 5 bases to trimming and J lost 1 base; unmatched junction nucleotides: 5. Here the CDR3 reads CATSVTGGGTDTQYF. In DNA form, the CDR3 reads TGTGCCACCAGTGTAACGGGGGGTGGCACAGATACGCAGTATTTT.

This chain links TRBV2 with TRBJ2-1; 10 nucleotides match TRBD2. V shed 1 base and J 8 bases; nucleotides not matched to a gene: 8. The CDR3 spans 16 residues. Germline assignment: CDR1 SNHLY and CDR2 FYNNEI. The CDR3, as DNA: TGTGCCAGCAGTGAAGGCGGGCTAGCGGGAGCGGATGAGCAGTTCTTC. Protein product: CASSEGGLAGADEQFF.

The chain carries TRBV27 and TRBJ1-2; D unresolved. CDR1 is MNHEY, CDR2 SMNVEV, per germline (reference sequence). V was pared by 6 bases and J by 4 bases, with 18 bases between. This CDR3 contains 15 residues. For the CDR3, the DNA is TGTGCCAGCAGCCGTGAGGGCAGGCGGCCCTATGGCTACACCTTC. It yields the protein CASSREGRRPYGYTF.

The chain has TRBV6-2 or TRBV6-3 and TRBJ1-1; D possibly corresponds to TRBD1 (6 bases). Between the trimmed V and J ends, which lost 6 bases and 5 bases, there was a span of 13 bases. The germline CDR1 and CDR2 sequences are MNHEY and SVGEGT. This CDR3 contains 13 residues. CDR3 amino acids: CASSSTGSTEAFF. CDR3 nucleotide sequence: TGTGCCAGCAGCTCTACAGGGTCAACTGAAGCTTTCTTT.

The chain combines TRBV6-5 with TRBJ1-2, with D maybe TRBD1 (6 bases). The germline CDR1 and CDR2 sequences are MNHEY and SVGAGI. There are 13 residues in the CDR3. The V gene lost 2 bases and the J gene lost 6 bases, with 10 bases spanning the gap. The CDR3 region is CASSYITGHGYTF. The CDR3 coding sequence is TGTGCCAGCAGTTACATAACAGGGCATGGCTACACCTTC.

The CDR3 DNA reads TGTGCCATCAGTGAGTCGGGGGTCTGGACAGGAAGGGACGGGGAGCTGTTTTTT. Translating gives CAISESGVWTGRDGELFF. The chain uses TRBV10-3 and TRBJ2-2, with 7 nucleotides matching TRBD1. CDR3 size: 18 residues. V lost 0 bases to trimming and J lost 7 bases; unmatched junction nucleotides: 14. Germline V CDR1 and CDR2: ENHRY, SYGVKD.

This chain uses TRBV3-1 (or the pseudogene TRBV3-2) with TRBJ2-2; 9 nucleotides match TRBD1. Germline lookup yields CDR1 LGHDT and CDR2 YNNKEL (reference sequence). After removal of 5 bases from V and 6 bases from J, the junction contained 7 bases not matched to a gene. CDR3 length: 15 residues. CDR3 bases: TGTGCCAGCAGCTGGGCCGGGACAGGGTCCGGGGAGCTGTTTTTT. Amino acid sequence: CASSWAGTGSGELFF.

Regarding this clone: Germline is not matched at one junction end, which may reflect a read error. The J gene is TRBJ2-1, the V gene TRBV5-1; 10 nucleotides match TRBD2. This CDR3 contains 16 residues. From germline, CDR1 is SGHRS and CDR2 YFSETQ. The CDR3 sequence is CASSYLAGVGYNEQFF. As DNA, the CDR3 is TGTGCCAGCAGCTACCTAGCGGGAGTAGGATACAATGAGCAGTTCTTC.

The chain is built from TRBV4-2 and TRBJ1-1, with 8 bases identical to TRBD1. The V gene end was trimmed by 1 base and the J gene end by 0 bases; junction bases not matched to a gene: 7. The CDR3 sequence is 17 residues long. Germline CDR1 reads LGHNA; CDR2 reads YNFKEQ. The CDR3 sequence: CASSQAQGALMNTEAFF. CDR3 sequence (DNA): TGTGCCAGCAGCCAAGCGCAGGGGGCTTTAATGAACACTGAAGCTTTCTTT.

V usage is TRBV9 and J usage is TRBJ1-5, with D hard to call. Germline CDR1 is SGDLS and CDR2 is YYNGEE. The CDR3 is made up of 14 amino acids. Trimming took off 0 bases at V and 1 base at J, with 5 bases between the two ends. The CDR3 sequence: CASSVGASNQPQHF. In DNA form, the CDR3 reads TGTGCCAGCAGCGTAGGGGCGAGCAATCAGCCCCAGCATTTT. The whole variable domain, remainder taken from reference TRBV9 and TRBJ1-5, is DSGVTQTPKHLITATGQRVTLRCSPRSGDLSVYWYQQSLDQGLQFLIQYYNGEERAKGNILERFSAQQFPDLHSELNLSSLELGDSALYFCASSVGASNQPQHFGDGTRLSIL.

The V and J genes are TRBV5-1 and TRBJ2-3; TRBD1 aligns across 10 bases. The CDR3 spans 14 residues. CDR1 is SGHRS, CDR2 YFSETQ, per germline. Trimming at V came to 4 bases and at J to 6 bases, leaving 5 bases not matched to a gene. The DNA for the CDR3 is TGCGCCAGCAGCACGGGACAGGGGATCGATACGCAGTATTTT. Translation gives CASSTGQGIDTQYF.

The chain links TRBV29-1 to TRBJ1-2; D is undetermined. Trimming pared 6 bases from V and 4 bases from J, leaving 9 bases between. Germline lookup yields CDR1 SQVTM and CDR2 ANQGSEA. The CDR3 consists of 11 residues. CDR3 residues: CSVPEGYGYTF. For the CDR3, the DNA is TGCAGCGTACCTGAGGGCTATGGCTACACCTTC. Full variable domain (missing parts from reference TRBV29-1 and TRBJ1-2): SAVISQKPSRDICQRGTSLTIQCQVDSQVTMMFWYRQQPGQSLTLIATANQGSEATYESGFVIDKFPISRPNLTFSTLTVSNMSPEDSSIYLCSVPEGYGYTFGSGTRLTVV.

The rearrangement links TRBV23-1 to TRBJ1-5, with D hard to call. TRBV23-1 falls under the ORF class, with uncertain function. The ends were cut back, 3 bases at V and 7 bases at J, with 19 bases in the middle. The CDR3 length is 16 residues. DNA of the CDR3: TGCGCCAGCAGTCAGCACCACTCCGGGGATAACCAGCCCCAGCATTTT. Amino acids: CASSQHHSGDNQPQHF.

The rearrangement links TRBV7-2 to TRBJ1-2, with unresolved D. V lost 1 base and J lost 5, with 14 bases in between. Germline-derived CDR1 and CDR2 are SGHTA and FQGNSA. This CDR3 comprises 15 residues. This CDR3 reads CASSLVRQSSYGYTF. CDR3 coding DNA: TGTGCCAGCAGCTTAGTCCGCCAGTCCAGTTATGGCTACACCTTC.

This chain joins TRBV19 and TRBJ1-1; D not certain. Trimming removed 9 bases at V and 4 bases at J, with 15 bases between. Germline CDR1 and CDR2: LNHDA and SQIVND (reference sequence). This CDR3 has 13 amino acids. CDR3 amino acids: CASLHGVGTEAFF. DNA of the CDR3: TGTGCCAGCCTCCACGGGGTGGGCACTGAAGCTTTCTTT.

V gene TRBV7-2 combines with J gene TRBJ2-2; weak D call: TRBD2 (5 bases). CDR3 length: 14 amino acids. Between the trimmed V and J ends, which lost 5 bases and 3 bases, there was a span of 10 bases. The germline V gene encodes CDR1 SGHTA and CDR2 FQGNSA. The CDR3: CASSASGYTGELFF. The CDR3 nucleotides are TGTGCCAGCAGCGCCTCGGGATACACCGGGGAGCTGTTTTTT.

The CDR3 is CASSPRRTVLDTQYF. In DNA form, the CDR3 reads TGTGCCAGCAGCCCCAGGCGGACAGTCCTAGATACGCAGTATTTT. V is TRBV11-1 and J is TRBJ2-3; D might be TRBD1 (6 bases). The CDR3 is made up of 15 amino acids. V was cut by 5 bases and J by 5 bases, with 17 bases left in between. Germline-derived CDR1 and CDR2 are SGHAT and FQDESV (reference sequence).